Below, one T cell receptor beta chain is given with its context. One junction end does not reproduce the germline sequence, and a read error may be involved. Only in-frame clones appear in the TCRdb table, and some are missing; sequencing was by immunoSEQ multiplex PCR. Of more than 12,000 clones in the sample, roughly 70% were seen once. This specimen belongs to a study of T cells after somatic rescue of genetic block. This CDR3 region has 13 residues. Germline assignment: CDR1 SSHAT and CDR2 FNYEAQ (reference sequence). The TCR comes from a young man. The chain links TRBV7-7 to TRBJ2-7; D perhaps matches TRBD1 (6 bases). The sequenced sample was peripheral blood mononuclear cells (PBMCs). In DNA form, the CDR3 reads TGTGCTAGCAGCCCCACAGGGATCGGCGAGCAGTACTTC. It encodes CASSPTGIGEQYF.